A single sample gave rise to the 13 T cell receptor beta chains below, sequenced in a study of blood T cell repertoires in COVID-19. Data came from immunoSEQ multiplex PCR; TCRdb stores just in-frame clones and leaves some out. The sample yields around 190,000 clones, roughly four fifths seen once. The sequencing sample was made of peripheral blood. The source of these receptors is a woman aged 40 to 50 with COVID-19, enrolled during active disease.

This chain connects TRBV28 to TRBJ2-3; 7 bases line up with TRBD2. Germline V gives CDR1 MDHEN, CDR2 SYDVKM. This CDR3 spans 23 amino acids. With 11 bases clipped from V and 0 bases from J, the junction kept 35 bases outside the gene matches. The CDR3 loop is CAVVKNWKVNFDLGLTSTDTQYF. CDR3 nucleotide sequence: TGTGCCGTCGTCAAAAATTGGAAGGTGAATTTTGATTTGGGACTAACCAGCACAGATACGCAGTATTTT.

V and J are TRBV12-5 and TRBJ2-3, with D perhaps TRBD2 (6 bases). The CDR3 extends over 14 amino acids. Germline CDR1 is LGHNT and CDR2 is FRNRAP. Trimming stripped 3 bases from V and 6 bases from J, with 13 bases between. The CDR3 spells CASGLGVRGDTQYF. The CDR3 nucleotides are TGTGCTAGTGGTTTAGGGGTTCGGGGGGATACGCAGTATTTT.

CDR3 amino acids: CASSFINREAYF. The CDR3, as DNA: TGTGCCAGCAGTTTCATTAACAGGGAAGCGTACTTC. The J gene is TRBJ2-7, the V gene TRBV6-6, with D tentatively TRBD1 (6 bases). The CDR3 is 12 residues long. Germline CDR1 and CDR2: MNHNY and SVGAGI (reference sequence). V was shortened by 4 bases and J by 12 bases, with 16 bases between the two germline ends.

The chain joins TRBV9 to TRBJ1-1, with D perhaps matching TRBD1 (5 bases). Trimming cost V 0 bases and J 8 bases, with 8 bases left between them. Germline-derived CDR1 and CDR2 are SGDLS and YYNGEE. CDR3 length equals 12 residues. The CDR3 nucleotides read TGTGCCAGCAGCGTAGCGGGGGGAGAAGCTTTCTTT. This codes for CASSVAGGEAFF.

This clone was detected a few times. This chain uses TRBV10-1 with TRBJ1-1, with 10 bases identical to TRBD1. V lost 8 bases, J lost 9 bases, and 6 bases stayed unmatched. The CDR3 is 12 residues long. The germline CDR1 and CDR2 sequences are WNHNN and SYGVQD (reference sequence). The CDR3 region is CASGRTGGKAFF. CDR3 DNA sequence: TGCGCCAGCGGAAGGACAGGGGGTAAAGCTTTCTTT.

The genes are TRBV2 and TRBJ1-6, with 10 bases matching TRBD1. Germline V gives CDR1 SNHLY, CDR2 FYNNEI. V was pared by 6 bases and J by 7 bases, with 6 bases of the junction left unmatched. There are 15 residues in the CDR3. CDR3 nucleotide sequence: TGTGCCAGCAGCGTGGGACAGGGGAGCAATTCACCCCTCCACTTT. Translated, it gives CASSVGQGSNSPLHF.

V and J are TRBV6-5 and TRBJ2-7; D might be TRBD1 (6 bases). V lost 6 bases and J 3 bases, leaving 15 bases between the germline ends. The germline V gene encodes CDR1 MNHEY and CDR2 SVGAGI. There are 14 residues in the CDR3. The DNA of the CDR3 is TGTGCCAGCAGCCTACAGGGTTCGAGCTACGAGCAGTACTTC. As protein: CASSLQGSSYEQYF.

The chain links TRBV3-1 (or the pseudogene TRBV3-2) to TRBJ1-1; D gene unclear. CDR1 LGHDT and CDR2 YNNKEL come from the germline V gene (reference sequence). V lost 4 bases and J 2 bases, leaving 11 bases between the germline ends. This CDR3 comprises 14 residues. The DNA for the CDR3 is TGTGCCAGCAGCCGGGAGACGACTAACACTGAAGCTTTCTTT. It yields the protein CASSRETTNTEAFF.

J is TRBJ2-3 and V is TRBV7-9, with D possibly being TRBD2 (6 bases). Germline V gene lookup returns CDR1 SEHNR and CDR2 FQNEAQ (reference sequence). V gave up 1 base and J gave up 2 bases, with 13 bases separating them. The CDR3 is made up of 16 amino acids. CDR3 protein: CASSLGGGVNTDTQYF. The CDR3 coding sequence is TGTGCCAGCAGCTTAGGAGGAGGGGTAAACACAGATACGCAGTATTTT.

This chain connects TRBV12-5 to TRBJ1-1; D possibly corresponds to TRBD1 (5 bases). The CDR3 extends over 18 amino acids. Germline-derived CDR1 and CDR2 are LGHNT and FRNRAP. V was trimmed by 8 bases and J by 0 bases, leaving 25 bases between them. Here the CDR3 reads CASTGFGSQAQMNTEAFF. In nucleotides, the CDR3 is TGTGCTAGTACAGGATTCGGGTCCCAGGCCCAAATGAACACTGAAGCTTTCTTT.

CDR3 protein: CASSVTLGTGSYGYTF. Here the CDR3 DNA reads TGTGCCAGCAGCGTAACTCTCGGGACAGGATCCTATGGCTACACCTTC. The V gene is TRBV9, the J gene TRBJ1-2, with 8 nucleotides matching TRBD1. V trimming: 1 base; J trimming: 4 bases; junction bases outside the gene matches: 9. There are 16 residues in the CDR3. Per the germline V gene, CDR1 is SGDLS and CDR2 is YYNGEE.

The chain recombines TRBV5-5 with TRBJ1-1; 10 positions agree with TRBD1. CDR1 and CDR2 from the germline V gene are SGHKS and YYEKEE (reference sequence). With 4 bases clipped from V and 2 bases from J, the junction kept 2 bases outside the gene matches. The CDR3 runs 14 residues. CDR3 in DNA: TGTGCCAGCAGCCGACAGGGGGCAAACACTGAAGCTTTCTTT. Its protein product is CASSRQGANTEAFF.

CDR3 sequence reads: CARGGASVGGELFF. In nucleotides, the CDR3 is TGTGCCAGAGGTGGGGCTAGCGTGGGCGGGGAGCTGTTTTTT. The V gene is TRBV2, the J gene TRBJ2-2; D is perhaps TRBD2 (6 bases). This CDR3 region has 14 residues. The V gene lost 9 bases and the J gene lost 7 bases, with 18 bases spanning the gap. Germline V lookup: CDR1 SNHLY, CDR2 FYNNEI.